This TCR beta chain originates from a study of tumor-infiltrating lymphocytes in primary liver carcinoma. The overall study: About 3.5 to 8 million productive TCRbeta reads were obtained from the samples, with similar numbers across tissue types.

Study results and limitations: For tumor-adjacent and tumor-blood pairs, overlap was less than that seen for tumor region pairs. Without sorting, CD4+ versus CD8+ T cell repertoires were not compared.

Making TCR beta cDNA involved approximately 0.5 ug total RNA and a constant-region primer. Construction of TCR beta libraries relied on three successive nested multiplex PCR rounds employing slightly modified ARM-PCR. TRBV1-TRBV30 forward and Cbeta reverse primers drove the first two approximately 11-cycle rounds. TCRdb used MiXCR to reprocess the multiplex PCR reads, holding one entry per CDR3 protein. This repertoire shows hundreds of thousands of distinct CDR3 sequences, roughly three fifths found once; its top ten account for about a sixth. Per the germline V gene, CDR1 is SGHNT and CDR2 is YYREEE (reference sequence). V lost 0 bases and J lost 7; bases outside the gene matches: 4. The CDR3 has 15 residues. They got blood RNA out of unsorted whole blood and also pulled out germline DNA. Chronic HBV infection was present, with no prior treatment. About this clonotype itself: Its specificity is unknown.

The sequenced sample was peripheral blood. The V and J genes are TRBV5-4 and TRBJ2-2; 9 bases match TRBD1. The origin of this receptor is a woman in her twenties or thirties with primary liver carcinoma and hepatitis B virus infection. In DNA form, the CDR3 reads TGTGCCAGCAGCTTGGGGGACAGGGACGGCGGGGAGCTGTTTTTT. It translates to CASSLGDRDGGELFF.